This T cell receptor (beta chain) appears in the sequencing data of a study of graft-versus-host responses after intestinal transplantation. The study, taken as a whole, reports: High graft-versus-host to host-versus-graft clonal ratios were found in allografts of patients who had graft-donor T cell macrochimerism. Present in recipient marrow, GvH clones included some that appeared first in ileum or blood.

Worth noting for this clone: The antigen is undetermined.

The repertoire was sequenced with immunoSEQ multiplex PCR; TCRdb's copy has only in-frame clones and lacks some. The sample carries approximately 81,000 clones, around 90% recorded once. Specimen: unstimulated CD8+ T cells sorted from spleen or lymph node cells, collected before transplant. The clonotype originates from a human donor who was the organ donor for an intestinal transplant.

The CDR3 protein is CASSLTVSGNTIYF. CDR3 sequence (DNA): TGCGCCAGCAGCTTGACCGTCTCTGGAAACACCATATATTTT. J is TRBJ1-3 and V is TRBV5-1; D not resolved. Germline CDR1 is SGHRS and CDR2 is YFSETQ. CDR3 length: 14 amino acids. V dropped 1 base and J dropped 0 bases, with 5 bases sitting between them.